The rows below give T cell receptor beta chains drawn from one sample of a study of CD8 T cells in acute hepatitis C reinfection. The data were produced by immunoSEQ multiplex PCR, yet TCRdb's version contains in-frame clones alone and is incomplete. Among about 38,000 clones, 70% to 90% were seen once, and the ten largest hold 9.5% to 12%. The source material was naive CD8+ T cells from PBMCs. These receptors were collected from a woman aged 18-29 years who spontaneously cleared hepatitis C infection. Both conserved end residues are part of each CDR3. D genes are given only for firm matches. The size of a clone is reported for some rows only, either as once, few or many, or as a class for expanded clones.

length	V	size	J	D	CDR3	DNA
17	TRBV7-9	NA	TRBJ1-4	NA	CASSLAGMGTTNEKLFF	TGTGCCAGCAGCTTAGCCGGGATGGGAACTACTAATGAAAAACTGTTTTTT
20	TRBV9	NA	TRBJ2-6	NA	CASSDQAGTVDNSGANVLTF	TGTGCCAGCAGCGATCAGGCTGGGACGGTAGATAACTCTGGGGCCAACGTCCTGACTTTC
14	TRBV5-4	NA	TRBJ2-7	NA	CASSLKGSEYEQYF	TGTGCCAGCAGCTTGAAGGGCAGTGAGTACGAGCAGTACTTC
19	TRBV19	NA	TRBJ1-5	TRBD1	CASSIDPGQGSWSNQPQHF	TGTGCCAGTAGTATAGATCCGGGACAGGGGTCGTGGAGCAATCAGCCCCAGCATTTT
15	TRBV4-1	NA	TRBJ2-2	NA	CASSQGPENTGELFF	TGCGCCAGCAGCCAGGGCCCCGAGAACACCGGGGAGCTGTTTTTT
15	TRBV30	NA	TRBJ2-3	TRBD1	CAWSEGQGYTDTQYF	TGTGCCTGGAGTGAGGGACAGGGGTACACAGATACGCAGTATTTT
15	TRBV5-8	NA	TRBJ2-7	TRBD1	CASSPGRGTAYEQYF	TGTGCCAGCAGCCCTGGCCGAGGGACAGCCTACGAGCAGTACTTC
13	TRBV7-9	few	TRBJ2-7	NA	CASSTDSSYEQYF	TGTGCCAGCAGCACGGACAGTAGCTACGAGCAGTACTTC
14	TRBV7-8	NA	TRBJ2-7	TRBD2	CASSLRTSVYEQYF	TGTGCCAGCAGCTTGCGGACTAGCGTGTACGAGCAGTACTTC
15	TRBV2	few	TRBJ2-2	NA	CASRGLVQGAGELFF	TGTGCCAGCAGGGGTCTGGTACAGGGAGCCGGGGAGCTGTTTTTT